Each of the 11 T cell receptor beta chains below was sequenced from the same sample in a study of blood T cell repertoires in COVID-19. The data were produced by immunoSEQ multiplex PCR, yet TCRdb's version contains in-frame clones alone and is incomplete. The sample has 230,000 or so clones, roughly 90% seen once; the top ten hold roughly 2%. Sequenced material: peripheral blood. These receptors were taken from a man aged 40-55 years with active or convalescent COVID-19.

Of note for this clone: Within the sample, other DNA sequences also encode this same CDR3. This chain connects TRBV19 to TRBJ2-5; D uncertain. Germline V gene data show CDR1 as LNHDA and CDR2 as SQIVND (reference sequence). CDR3 length equals 13 residues. Trimming left V 3 bases short and J 2 bases short, with 7 bases between. The chain's CDR3 is CASSIAVQETQYF. CDR3 nucleotide sequence: TGTGCCAGTAGTATCGCGGTACAAGAGACCCAGTACTTC.

This chain connects TRBV3-1 (or the pseudogene TRBV3-2) to TRBJ2-7; 9 positions match TRBD2. The trim removed 0 bases at V and 6 bases at J, leaving 9 bases unmatched. The CDR3 covers 16 residues. Germline values: CDR1 LGHDT, CDR2 YNNKEL (reference sequence). CDR3 sequence reads: CASSQDNIAGVFEQYF. DNA of the CDR3: TGTGCCAGCAGCCAAGATAATATAGCGGGAGTATTCGAGCAGTACTTC.

This chain joins TRBV5-1 and TRBJ1-1; D is perhaps TRBD1 (6 bases). Per germline, CDR1 SGHRS and CDR2 YFSETQ. The CDR3 runs 14 residues. V was shortened by 3 bases and J by 7 bases, with 16 bases between the two germline ends. The CDR3 DNA is TGCGCCAGCAGCTCTACAGGGCAAGGGGATGAAGCTTTCTTT. It specifies CASSSTGQGDEAFF.

The rearrangement uses TRBV5-4 and TRBJ2-7, with D perhaps TRBD1 (7 bases). Trimming left V 1 base short and J 6 bases short, with 11 bases between. CDR1 and CDR2 from the germline V gene are SGHNT and YYREEE (reference sequence). This CDR3 spans 13 amino acids. The CDR3 DNA sequence: TGTGCCAGCAGCTTGACAGGGGAGGTCGAGCAGTACTTC. Translating it yields CASSLTGEVEQYF.

The rearrangement links TRBV19 to TRBJ2-7; 9 bases agree with TRBD2. This CDR3 contains 16 residues. Germline V lookup: CDR1 LNHDA, CDR2 SQIVND (reference sequence). The V gene end was trimmed by 4 bases and the J gene end by 2 bases; junction bases not matched to a gene: 9. The CDR3 reads CASSNSYSGSPYEQYF. CDR3 sequence (DNA): TGTGCCAGTAGTAACTCCTATAGCGGGAGCCCCTACGAGCAGTACTTC.

The V call is TRBV18, the J call TRBJ1-1, with D possibly matching TRBD1 (5 bases). Trimming pared 4 bases from V and 4 bases from J, leaving 10 bases between. This CDR3 is 13 amino acids long. Per the germline V gene, CDR1 is KGHSH and CDR2 is LQKENI. The CDR3 nucleotides are TGTGCCAGCTCACTGCGGACACTCACTGAAGCTTTCTTT. This gives the protein CASSLRTLTEAFF.

The V call is TRBV5-6, the J call TRBJ1-5, with 8 positions matching TRBD1. V shed 3 bases, J shed 0 bases, and the junction held 2 bases outside the gene matches. Germline assignment: CDR1 SGHDT and CDR2 YYEEEE. The CDR3 has 15 residues. CDR3 bases: TGTGCCAGCAGCTCGGACAGGGATAGCAATCAGCCCCAGCATTTT. Translating it yields CASSSDRDSNQPQHF.

The chain uses TRBV7-9 and TRBJ1-1, with D unresolved. V gave up 0 bases and J gave up 9 bases, with 17 bases separating them. Germline CDR1 SEHNR, CDR2 FQNEAQ (reference sequence). This CDR3 has 15 residues. Written as DNA, the CDR3 is TGTGCCAGCAGCTTAGCGCTCGGCGGTTACCCTCAAGCTTTCTTT. It encodes CASSLALGGYPQAFF.

This rearrangement joins TRBV18 to TRBJ2-1; 10 bases map to TRBD2. Germline V lookup: CDR1 KGHSH, CDR2 LQKENI. With 6 bases clipped from V and 5 bases from J, the junction kept 7 bases outside the gene matches. CDR3 length: 15 amino acids. The CDR3 DNA sequence: TGTGCCAGCTCCCTGGGGACTAGCGCTCACAATGAGCAGTTCTTC. It translates to CASSLGTSAHNEQFF.

This rearrangement joins TRBV19 to TRBJ1-2; TRBD1 might be the D (6 bases). Germline V lookup: CDR1 LNHDA, CDR2 SQIVND (reference sequence). The CDR3 runs to 17 residues. Trimming cost V 7 bases and J 5 bases, with 26 bases left between them. The CDR3 protein is CASTYTSGKGDRYGYTF. The CDR3, as DNA: TGTGCCAGTACCTACACCAGCGGGAAGGGGGATAGATATGGCTACACCTTC.

This clone was picked up one time. The chain couples TRBV2 to TRBJ1-1; D is perhaps TRBD1 (5 bases). The germline V gene has CDR1 SNHLY and CDR2 FYNNEI. The CDR3 has 16 amino acids. The V end lost 1 base, the J end lost 4 bases, and 16 bases lay between the germline ends. The CDR3 coding sequence is TGTGCCAGCAGTGAAGGGGCAGGGCTCGGTGGCACTGAAGCTTTCTTT. This translates into CASSEGAGLGGTEAFF.